The 10 T cell receptor beta chains listed next were all sequenced from one sample in a study of blood T cells in healthy people across ages (dated by TCRdb to 2013 to 2016). Library preparation employed 5' RACE. The instrument was an Illumina HiSeq 2500. A second 7 to 11 cycle PCR used a sample-barcoded 5' primer and a J-beta primer mix. The public reads were run again by TCRdb, first through fastp at Q25 and then through MiXCR, and only productive beta chains were kept. Rows matching on CDR3 protein sequence are summarized as one entry with the most common DNA and genes. This sample comprises about 780,000 distinct CDR3 sequences, about half of them detected only once. 15% to 20% of the sample comes from the top ten. Sequencing was carried out using blood. The receptors shown here come from a man aged 80 or over in good health.

The V and J genes are TRBV12-3 or TRBV12-4 and TRBJ1-1; TRBD1 agrees at 7 bases. The CDR3 contains 16 residues. V lost 4 bases to trimming and J lost 4 bases; unmatched junction nucleotides: 12. CDR3 sequence reads: CASSSDTDRLSTEAFF. Written as DNA, the CDR3 is TGTGCCAGCAGTTCAGACACGGACAGGCTCTCCACTGAAGCTTTCTTT.

This chain uses TRBV7-2 with TRBJ2-3, with a weak D call TRBD1 (6 bases). In germline, CDR1 is SGHTA, CDR2 FQGNSA. Trimming removed 1 base at V and 0 bases at J, with 11 bases between. The CDR3 loop spans 16 amino acids. CDR3 protein: CASSLERDTSTDTQYF. CDR3 sequence (DNA): TGTGCCAGCAGCTTAGAACGGGACACTAGCACAGATACGCAGTATTTT.

The chain uses TRBV2 and TRBJ1-6; a weak D match, TRBD1 (6 bases). Trimming stripped 6 bases from V and 13 bases from J, with 13 bases between. There are 12 residues in the CDR3. The germline V gene has CDR1 SNHLY and CDR2 FYNNEI. CDR3 coding DNA: TGTGCCAGCAGCTTTAAGGGGGGTCCCCTCCACTTT. Amino acids: CASSFKGGPLHF.

A remark on this clonotype: This may be a read error, as it is one base from a much larger clone. The chain links TRBV12-3 or TRBV12-4 to TRBJ2-5; 7 nucleotides align to TRBD2. The CDR3 has 15 amino acids. The CDR3 region is CASRPSGLVQETRYF. The CDR3 bases are TGTGCCAGCAGACCGAGCGGACTAGTCCAAGAGACCCGGTACTTC.

Note on this clonotype: A read error may explain this, as a much larger clone is one base away. The V and J genes are TRBV7-2 and TRBJ2-5; TRBD1 aligns across 10 bases. There are 14 residues in the CDR3. Germline CDR1 SGHTA, CDR2 FQGNSA. V shed 5 bases, J shed 5 bases, and the junction held 5 bases outside the gene matches. The CDR3 sequence: CASSVGTGEETQYF. For the CDR3, the DNA is TGTGCCAGCAGCGTGGGGACAGGGGAGGAGACCCAGTACTTC.

The chain links TRBV28 to TRBJ2-7; D is possibly TRBD2 (7 bases). From germline, CDR1 is MDHEN and CDR2 SYDVKM. The CDR3 extends over 14 amino acids. Trimming stripped 5 bases from V and 7 bases from J, with 18 bases between. This CDR3 is CASSTNREGREQYF. In DNA form, the CDR3 reads TGTGCCAGCAGTACCAACAGGGAGGGGAGGGAGCAGTACTTC.

This clonotype was counted between two and nine times. The V call is TRBV2, the J call TRBJ2-7, with D possibly TRBD2 on 5 matching bases. Between the trimmed V and J ends, which lost 6 bases and 9 bases, there was a span of 21 bases. The CDR3 extends over 14 amino acids. Germline values: CDR1 SNHLY, CDR2 FYNNEI. CDR3 sequence: CASRVTDFPTGQYF. As DNA, the CDR3 is TGTGCCAGCAGAGTAACGGACTTCCCAACGGGGCAGTACTTC.

In DNA form, the CDR3 reads TGTGCCAGCAGCCAGTTTATCATCAATGAGCAGTTCTTC. This encodes CASSQFIINEQFF. V is TRBV14 and J is TRBJ2-1; D is ambiguous. The V gene's germline CDR1 is SGHDN and CDR2 FVKESK. This CDR3 has 13 residues. V was cut by 3 bases and J by 6 bases, with 9 bases left in between.

This clonotype appeared a few times. This sequence joins TRBV15 and TRBJ2-2; 8 nucleotides match TRBD1. V shed 9 bases and J 3 bases; nucleotides not matched to a gene: 6. Per germline, CDR1 LNHNV and CDR2 YYDKDF (reference sequence). CDR3 length: 14 amino acids. The CDR3 coding sequence is TGTGCCACGAGACAGGGGATTGACACCGGGGAGCTGTTTTTT. Translated, it gives CATRQGIDTGELFF.

V and J are TRBV5-1 and TRBJ2-5, with a weak D call TRBD2 (6 bases). The CDR3 has 13 residues. Trimming pared 7 bases from V and 4 bases from J, leaving 14 bases between. Germline V CDR1 and CDR2: SGHRS, YFSETQ. The CDR3 reads CASSGEERETQYF. Here the CDR3 DNA reads TGCGCCAGCTCGGGGGAGGAGCGAGAGACCCAGTACTTC.